These T cell receptor beta chains were read from a single sample in a study of OX40 agonist ivuxolimab in advanced cancers. Method: immunoSEQ multiplex PCR; TCRdb's copy keeps in-frame clones and lacks some. The sample carries 35,000 to 40,000 clones, about 86% recorded once. The sequenced sample was CD4+ or CD8+ T cells sorted from blood, obtained in a trial of the OX40 agonist ivuxolimab. These receptors were obtained from an adult with an advanced solid tumor such as melanoma, head and neck, liver or kidney cancer. Each CDR3 is given without its conserved first and last residue.

TRBV7-9 ASSLGGTGGMTEAF
TRBV5-1 ASSLETGGEKLF
TRBV5-6 ASSLNRGNSPLH
TRBV5-4 ASSKQGEYGYT
TRBV5-4 ASSLAAGGLYEQY
TRBV5-1 ASSTSQGQETQY
TRBV19 ASSISWTGTYEQY
TRBV7-2 ASSLGGNHSPLH
TRBV6-1 ASTMEGPNTEAF
TRBV5-6 ASSPRKRGVRGSYNEQF
TRBV29-1 SVRTDYYEQY
TRBV5-6 ASSAEDNEQF
TRBV11-2 ASSLRFLATLTDTQY
TRBV11-2 ASSEGRQGNQPQH
TRBV2 ASSVLSLGQETQY
TRBV7-9 ASSSRGTSVGYEQY
TRBV7-8 ASSGGAAGQPQH
TRBV7-9 ASSFTREVGF
TRBV5-1 ASSPRGDSYEQY
TRBV6-5 ASSSSRSQETQY
TRBV7-9 ASSSGGTDTQY
TRBV7-9 ASSLDSYNSPLH
TRBV5-4 ASSPGTLTYYGYT
TRBV7-3 ASSLGPWGSTDTQY
TRBV6-6 ASTYGGYNEQF
TRBV23-1 ASSQSYVTGGVLDIQY
TRBV5-6 ASSLVRQGRTGNTIY
TRBV5-4 ASSSDSYGYT
TRBV9 ASSAGTGGPTDTQY
TRBV25-1 ASSEERGNSPLH
TRBV10-2 ASSRNNGLAGYTDTQY
TRBV11-3 ASSSSTGRGANVLT
TRBV5-5 ASSLGGGQYSNQPQH
TRBV18 ASSPSTTNTGELF
TRBV18 ASSPNTGELF
TRBV20-1 SANSAYEQY
TRBV5-1 ASSLRLAGVGSYEQY
TRBV5-5 ASSFLRGGPYEQY
TRBV18 ASSPERGALQETQY
TRBV5-1 ASSRTGGRVNTEAF
TRBV10-3 AIGEGGDSPLH
TRBV18 ASSPDRGSNSGNTIY
TRBV7-2 ASSLGSPGSYEQY
TRBV15 ATSMGLLTDTQY
TRBV30 AWSLGYDQPQH
TRBV4-1 ASSSRDSYNSPLH
TRBV5-1 ASSLAAGVSNEQF
TRBV13 ASSLKAGGSTSTDTQY
TRBV6-5 ASRTGSEQPQH
TRBV14 ASSPQWVQENYGYT
TRBV6-1 ASSVGGAGETQY
TRBV30 AWNQGTRETQY
TRBV21-1 ASPQRPGKTGNTIY
TRBV21-1 ASTSTASGATGIAKNIQY
TRBV21-1 ASSKVGQGRGGAQH
TRBV2 ASRGQGFSGNTIY
TRBV6-1 ASSVDRQETQY
TRBV18 ASSPGGTKNEQY
TRBV21-1 ASSKAGLTGELF